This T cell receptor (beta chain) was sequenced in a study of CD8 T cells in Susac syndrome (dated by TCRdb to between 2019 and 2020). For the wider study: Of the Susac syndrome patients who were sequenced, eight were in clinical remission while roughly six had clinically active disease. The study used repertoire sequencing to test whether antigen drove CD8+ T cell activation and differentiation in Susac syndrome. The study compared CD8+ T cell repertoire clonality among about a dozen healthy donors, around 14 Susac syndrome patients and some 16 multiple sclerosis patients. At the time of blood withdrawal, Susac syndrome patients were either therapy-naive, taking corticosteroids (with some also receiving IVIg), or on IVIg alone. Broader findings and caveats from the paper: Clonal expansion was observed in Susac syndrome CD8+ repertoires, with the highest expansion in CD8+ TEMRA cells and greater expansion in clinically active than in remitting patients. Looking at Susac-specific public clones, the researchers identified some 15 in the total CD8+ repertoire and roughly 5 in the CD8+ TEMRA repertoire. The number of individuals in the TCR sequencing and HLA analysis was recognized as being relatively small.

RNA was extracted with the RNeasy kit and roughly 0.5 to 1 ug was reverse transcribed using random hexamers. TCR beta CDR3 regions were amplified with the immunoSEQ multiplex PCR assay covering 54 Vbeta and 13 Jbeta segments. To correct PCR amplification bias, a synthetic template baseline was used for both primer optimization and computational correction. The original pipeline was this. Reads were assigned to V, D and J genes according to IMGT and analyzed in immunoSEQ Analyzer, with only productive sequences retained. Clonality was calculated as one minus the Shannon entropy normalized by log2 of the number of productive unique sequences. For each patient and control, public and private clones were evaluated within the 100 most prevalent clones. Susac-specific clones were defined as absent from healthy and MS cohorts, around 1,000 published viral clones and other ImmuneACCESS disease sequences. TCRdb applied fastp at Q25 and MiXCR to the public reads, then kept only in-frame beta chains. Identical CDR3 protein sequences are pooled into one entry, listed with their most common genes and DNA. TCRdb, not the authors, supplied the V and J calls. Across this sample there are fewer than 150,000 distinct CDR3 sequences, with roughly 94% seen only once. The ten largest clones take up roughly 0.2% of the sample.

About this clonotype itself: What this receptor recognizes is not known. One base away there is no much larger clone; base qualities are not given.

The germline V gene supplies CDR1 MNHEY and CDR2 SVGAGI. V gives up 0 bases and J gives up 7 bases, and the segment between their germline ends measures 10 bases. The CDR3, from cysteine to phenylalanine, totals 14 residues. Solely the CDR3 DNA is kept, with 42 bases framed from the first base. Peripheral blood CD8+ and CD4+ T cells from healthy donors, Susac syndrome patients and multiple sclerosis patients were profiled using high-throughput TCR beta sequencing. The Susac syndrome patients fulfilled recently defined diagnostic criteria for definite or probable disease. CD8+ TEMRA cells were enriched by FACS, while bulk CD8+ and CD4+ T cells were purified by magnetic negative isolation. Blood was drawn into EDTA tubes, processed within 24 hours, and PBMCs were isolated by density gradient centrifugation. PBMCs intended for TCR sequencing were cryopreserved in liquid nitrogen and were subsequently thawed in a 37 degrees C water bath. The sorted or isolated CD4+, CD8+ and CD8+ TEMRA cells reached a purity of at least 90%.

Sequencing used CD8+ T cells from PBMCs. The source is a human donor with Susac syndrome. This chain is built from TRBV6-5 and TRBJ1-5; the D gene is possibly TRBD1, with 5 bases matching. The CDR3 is CASSYSIGEQPQHF. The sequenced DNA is TGTGCCAGCAGTTACTCGATAGGGGAACAGCCCCAGCATTTT.